This T cell receptor beta chain was recovered during a study of blood T cell repertoires in COVID-19. Study in general: Sites in the United States, Italy and Spain provided acute and convalescent COVID-19 samples.

In this sample, this clone turned up once. Authors' processing steps: Cell counts per sample came from amplifying reference gene primers. Sequenced by immunoSEQ multiplex PCR; TCRdb stores in-frame clones only, minus some. For V, J and clone size, that table is used; D and trimming come from the DNA. Among tens of thousands of clones listed, around 85% were seen once. This CDR3 is 15 amino acids long. V lost 4 bases and J 7 bases, leaving 17 bases between the germline ends. Looked up from germline, CDR1 is ENHRY and CDR2 is SYGVKD. The chain couples TRBV10-3 to TRBJ2-4, with a possible D match to TRBD2 (5 bases). Sequencing input: peripheral blood. This TCR derives from a man older than 75 with acute or convalescent COVID-19. The CDR3 loop is CAISVITGPSNIQYF. DNA for the CDR3: TGTGCCATCAGTGTGATTACTGGGCCTAGCAACATTCAGTACTTC.